This TCR beta chain was profiled in a study of T cells in Graves' hyperthyroidism and ophthalmopathy. Study as a whole: Peripheral blood was acquired at first diagnosis, ahead of any therapy whatsoever. Points from the study as a whole: Researchers found most expanded thyroid clonotypes above 0.001 in blood as well. For ophthalmopathy, model prediction preceded onset by a median around 7 months.

A note on this clonotype: As yet, its antigen is unknown.

Template material for amplifying TCR beta CDR3 regions consisted of RNA transcripts. The primer set for the first-round RT-PCR of the TCR CDR3 was HTBI. TCRdb analysed the multiplex PCR reads with MiXCR anew, one entry per CDR3 protein. The top ten clones hold 31% of a sample with hundreds of thousands of distinct CDR3 sequences, under 45% of them seen once. The study excluded patients with uncontrolled infection, other autoimmune disease, pregnancy or lactation. Source material: blood. This TCR was sampled from a woman aged 40-49 years with Graves' hyperthyroidism.

In DNA, the CDR3 is TGTGCCAGCAGCTTGTCTTCGCCGGGACTAGCAGACGAAGGGACCCAGTACTTC. Amino acid sequence: CASSLSSPGLADEGTQYF. The chain uses TRBV5-4 and TRBJ2-5, with 9 bases identical to TRBD2. This CDR3 comprises 18 residues. Per the germline V gene, CDR1 is SGHNT and CDR2 is YYREEE (reference sequence). The J segment lost 7 bases and the V segment lost 1 base, leaving 17 bases of the junction unmatched.